Shown below are 25 T cell receptor beta chains from a single sample sequenced in a study of blood T cell repertoires in COVID-19 (dated by TCRdb to the early 2020s). Library preparation was by the immunoSEQ multiplex PCR assay. TCRdb stores this immuneACCESS table with in-frame sequences only. Part of the clones is absent; in the studies checked, under half of the shortfall reflects unresolved V genes, and no reason is known for the rest. This sample has roughly 80,000 clones in its table, and roughly 84% of those were observed once. The ten biggest clones cover about 14% of the sample. The specimen was peripheral blood. The receptors derive from a woman aged 70 to 79 with acute or convalescent COVID-19.

The chain uses TRBV10-2 and TRBJ1-1; D gene uncertain. Germline loops: CDR1 WSHSY, CDR2 SAAADI. The CDR3 has 16 residues. V lost 0 bases, J lost 4 bases, and 15 bases lay in between. The CDR3 DNA reads as TGCGCCAGCAGTGAGTCATCAAGGAGGGCCGGCACTGAAGCTTTCTTT. Its translation: CASSESSRRAGTEAFF.

A note on this clone: This specimen includes other DNA sequences encoding the same CDR3. The V call is TRBV6-5, the J call TRBJ1-4; 8 bases are shared with TRBD1. The CDR3 consists of 14 residues. Trimming removed 5 bases from V and 5 bases from J; junction bases left unmatched: 4. Germline values: CDR1 MNHEY, CDR2 SVGAGI. CDR3 DNA sequence: TGTGCCAGCAGTCCCGGACAGGGAAATGAAAAACTGTTTTTT. Translating it yields CASSPGQGNEKLFF.

The genes are TRBV6-1 and TRBJ1-1; 9 nucleotides line up with TRBD1. In germline, CDR1 is MNHNS, CDR2 SASEGT. The V gene end was trimmed by 2 bases and the J gene end by 5 bases; junction bases not matched to a gene: 6. The CDR3 is made up of 15 amino acids. CDR3 loop: CASSENRGQGTEAFF. In DNA form, the CDR3 reads TGTGCCAGCAGTGAAAATCGAGGACAGGGGACTGAAGCTTTCTTT.

The CDR3: CASSQGTGAETYGYTF. DNA for the CDR3: TGTGCCAGCAGTCAAGGGACAGGGGCCGAGACCTATGGCTACACCTTC. The J gene is TRBJ1-2, the V gene TRBV28, with 10 bases fitting TRBD1. J lost 4 bases, V lost 5 bases, and 10 bases had no gene match. CDR3 length equals 16 residues. The V gene's germline CDR1 is MDHEN and CDR2 SYDVKM.

This chain uses TRBV3-1 (or the pseudogene TRBV3-2) with TRBJ1-5; 8 bases are a match to TRBD1. Trimming cost V 4 bases and J 9 bases; bases outside gene matches: 5. Germline V CDR1 and CDR2: LGHDT, YNNKEL (reference sequence). This CDR3 is built from 13 residues. In nucleotides, the CDR3 is TGTGCCAGCAGCCCCCGACAGGGGTTGCCCCAGCATTTT. It is translated as CASSPRQGLPQHF.

In DNA, the CDR3 is TGTGCCAGCTCACCAAACAGGGGGGAGGGAAACGAGCAGTACGTC. It yields the protein CASSPNRGEGNEQYV. V usage is TRBV18 and J usage is TRBJ2-7; possible D gene TRBD1, 8 bases. V dropped 2 bases and J dropped 5 bases, with 16 bases sitting between them. The CDR3 extends over 15 amino acids. Germline loops: CDR1 KGHSH, CDR2 LQKENI.

The V gene is TRBV3-1 (or the pseudogene TRBV3-2), the J gene TRBJ2-7; 7 bases agree with TRBD1. There are 14 residues in the CDR3. Germline V gene data show CDR1 as LGHDT and CDR2 as YNNKEL (reference sequence). Trimming at V came to 4 bases and at J to 4 bases, leaving 7 bases not matched to a gene. The CDR3 DNA reads TGTGCCAGCAGCCCCCGACAGGGATGGTACGAGCAGTACGTC. Its translation is CASSPRQGWYEQYV.

The gene calls are TRBV29-1 and TRBJ1-2, with D possibly TRBD1 on 5 matching bases. Germline CDR1 reads SQVTM; CDR2 reads ANQGSEA. The CDR3 totals 11 residues. V was pared by 6 bases and J by 8 bases, with 13 bases between. CDR3 in amino acids: CSVPRQGGYTF. CDR3 coding DNA: TGCAGCGTCCCGAGGCAGGGAGGCTACACCTTC. Using reference TRBV29-1 and TRBJ1-2 for the parts outside the CDR3, the full variable domain is SAVISQKPSRDICQRGTSLTIQCQVDSQVTMMFWYRQQPGQSLTLIATANQGSEATYESGFVIDKFPISRPNLTFSTLTVSNMSPEDSSIYLCSVPRQGGYTFGSGTRLTVV.

This clone was counted a few times. The J gene is TRBJ1-3, the V gene TRBV19; no reliable D call. In germline, CDR1 is LNHDA, CDR2 SQIVND (reference sequence). The V end was cut by 7 bases, the J end by 4 bases, with 14 bases between. The CDR3 is 14 residues long. The CDR3 DNA reads as TGTGCCAGTACGATTGGCCCACAAGGAAACACCATATATTTT. It encodes CASTIGPQGNTIYF. Filled out from reference TRBV19 and TRBJ1-3, the complete variable domain reads DGGITQSPKYLFRKEGQNVTLSCEQNLNHDAMYWYRQDPGQGLRLIYYSQIVNDFQKGDIAEGYSVSREKKESFPLTVTSAQKNPTAFYLCASTIGPQGNTIYFGEGSWLTVV.

The CDR3 DNA is TGTGCCAGCAGCCCCCGAGTGTTGGGGGCGCAGTCAGGGGCTTTCTTT. Its translation is CASSPRVLGAQSGAFF. V is TRBV3-1 (or the pseudogene TRBV3-2) and J is TRBJ1-1; maybe TRBD1 (6 bases). CDR1 and CDR2 (germline): LGHDT, YNNKEL (reference sequence). With 4 bases removed from V and 11 bases from J, the gap between germline ends came to 26 bases. The CDR3 sequence is 16 residues long.

The chain couples TRBV7-8 to TRBJ2-5; D might be TRBD2 (5 bases). Germline CDR1 SGHVS, CDR2 FQNEAQ. The CDR3 consists of 14 residues. Trimming left V 2 bases short and J 5 bases short, with 12 bases between. The CDR3 sequence: CASSLYEGIETQYF. The DNA for the CDR3 is TGTGCCAGCAGCTTATACGAGGGAATCGAGACCCAGTACTTC.

This sequence joins TRBV19 and TRBJ2-1; D remains unclear. This CDR3 comprises 15 residues. The germline V and J ends were trimmed by 3 bases and 2 bases, with 11 bases remaining between them. In germline, CDR1 is LNHDA, CDR2 SQIVND (reference sequence). CDR3 region: CASSISLVAYNEQFF. CDR3 nucleotide sequence: TGTGCCAGTAGTATTTCCCTGGTAGCCTACAATGAGCAGTTCTTC.

The chain employs TRBV10-3 and TRBJ1-2, with D perhaps matching TRBD1 (5 bases). The germline V and J ends were trimmed by 0 bases and 5 bases, with 22 bases remaining between them. The CDR3 has 18 amino acids. Germline CDR1 is ENHRY and CDR2 is SYGVKD. The DNA for the CDR3 is TGTGCCATCAGTGAGTCGACTTCTCGGGGGGGGATCATGTATGGCTACACCTTC. Amino acid sequence: CAISESTSRGGIMYGYTF.

This chain uses TRBV10-3 with TRBJ2-3; D is unresolved. Germline lookup yields CDR1 ENHRY and CDR2 SYGVKD. The CDR3 loop spans 15 amino acids. Trimming stripped 4 bases from V and 0 bases from J, with 11 bases between. This chain's CDR3 is CAISADGASTDTQYF. The CDR3 region has the DNA TGTGCCATCAGTGCCGACGGAGCTAGCACAGATACGCAGTATTTT.

This clone was detected a few times. This chain uses TRBV10-3 with TRBJ2-2, with 14 bases matching TRBD2. CDR3 size: 16 residues. Germline V gene data show CDR1 as ENHRY and CDR2 as SYGVKD. Trimming removed 7 bases from V and 3 bases from J; junction bases left unmatched: 4. The CDR3 coding sequence is TGTGCCATCATGGGACTAGCGGGAGTGGACACCGGGGAGCTGTTTTTT. It yields the protein CAIMGLAGVDTGELFF.

The rearrangement uses TRBV5-4 and TRBJ2-1; TRBD2 agrees at 12 bases. Unmatched junction bases numbered 4, after V lost 2 bases and J lost 4 bases. The CDR3 spans 16 residues. Germline V gene lookup returns CDR1 SGHNT and CDR2 YYREEE (reference sequence). CDR3 coding DNA: TGTGCCAGCAGCTTTCCACTAGCGGGGGGTTACAATGAGCAGTTCTTC. Translating gives CASSFPLAGGYNEQFF.

The V call is TRBV7-7, the J call TRBJ2-1, with D maybe TRBD1 (6 bases). CDR3 length equals 17 residues. With 0 bases removed from V and 2 bases from J, the gap between germline ends came to 14 bases. Germline V lookup: CDR1 SSHAT, CDR2 FNYEAQ (reference sequence). The CDR3 sequence is CASSLAAVRGTYNEQFF. Written as DNA, the CDR3 is TGTGCCAGCAGCTTAGCGGCGGTTAGGGGGACCTACAATGAGCAGTTCTTC.

This clone was picked up a small number of times. V usage is TRBV14 and J usage is TRBJ2-1; TRBD1 might be the D (5 bases). V shed 1 base and J shed 0 bases, with 16 bases lying between them. The CDR3 length is 18 residues. Germline V gene lookup returns CDR1 SGHDN and CDR2 FVKESK. CDR3 loop: CASSQGGRARRSYNEQFF. Here the CDR3 DNA reads TGTGCCAGCAGCCAAGGGGGCAGGGCGAGGCGCTCCTACAATGAGCAGTTCTTC.

The chain links TRBV3-1 (or the pseudogene TRBV3-2) to TRBJ2-5; possibly TRBD1 for D (5 bases). V was pared by 4 bases and J by 5 bases, with 14 bases between. Germline V lookup: CDR1 LGHDT, CDR2 YNNKEL (reference sequence). The CDR3 is made up of 14 amino acids. The CDR3 bases are TGTGCCAGCAGCCGACAGAGTCTGGGGGAGACCCAGTACTTC. Translating gives CASSRQSLGETQYF.

The chain employs TRBV19 and TRBJ2-2; TRBD2 agrees at 8 bases. J gave up 4 bases and V 4 bases, and 11 bases lay outside the gene matches. The germline V gene has CDR1 LNHDA and CDR2 SQIVND (reference sequence). The CDR3 contains 17 residues. CDR3 nucleotides: TGTGCCAGTAGTAACCCCCGGCGGGGGGCAGGCACCGGGGAGCTGTTTTTT. Its translation: CASSNPRRGAGTGELFF.

This clone was observed a few times. The chain carries TRBV7-8 and TRBJ2-1, with D possibly matching TRBD2 (6 bases). This CDR3 has 12 amino acids. Germline assignment: CDR1 SGHVS and CDR2 FQNEAQ. Trimming shortened V by 0 bases and J by 12 bases, and 9 bases separated the two germline ends. CDR3 loop: CASSLAEGGQFF. Here the CDR3 DNA reads TGTGCCAGCAGCTTAGCGGAGGGAGGGCAGTTCTTC. Variable domain in full (rest from reference TRBV7-8 and TRBJ2-1): GAGVSQSPRYKVAKRGQDVALRCDPISGHVSLFWYQQALGQGPEFLTYFQNEAQLDKSGLPSDRFFAERPEGSVSTLKIQRTQQEDSAVYLCASSLAEGGQFFGPGTRLTVL.

This chain links TRBV4-3 with TRBJ1-2; 8 bases fit TRBD1. The trim removed 1 base at V and 4 bases at J, leaving 5 bases unmatched. CDR1 and CDR2 (germline): LGHNA, YSLEER. The CDR3 spans 15 residues. The CDR3 DNA reads TGCGCCAGCAGCCAAGCGCCAGGGGGCGGCTATGGCTACACCTTC. Its translation: CASSQAPGGGYGYTF.

V gene TRBV18 combines with J gene TRBJ2-5, with D possibly TRBD1 on 8 matching bases. The ends were cut back, 3 bases at V and 5 bases at J, with 16 bases in the middle. The CDR3 covers 15 residues. Germline lookup yields CDR1 KGHSH and CDR2 LQKENI. The CDR3 protein is CASSPDREGGETQYF. CDR3 nucleotides: TGTGCCAGCTCACCGGACAGGGAGGGCGGTGAGACCCAGTACTTC.

The chain is built from TRBV7-9 and TRBJ2-1; D is uncertain. This CDR3 has 11 amino acids. The germline V gene encodes CDR1 SEHNR and CDR2 FQNEAQ (reference sequence). V lost 4 bases and J lost 9, with 7 bases in between. The CDR3 DNA follows: TGTGCCAGCAGCTCCCTGAGTGAGCAGTTCTTC. It yields the protein CASSSLSEQFF.

This rearrangement joins TRBV28 to TRBJ1-6, with 7 bases that match TRBD1. CDR3 length equals 18 residues. Germline V gene data show CDR1 as MDHEN and CDR2 as SYDVKM. J was trimmed by 5 bases and V by 1 base; bases with no gene match: 11. The chain's CDR3 is CASSLYGFRQGNNSPLHF. The CDR3 region has the DNA TGTGCCAGCAGTTTATACGGCTTCCGACAGGGCAATAATTCACCCCTCCACTTT.